The sample holds one count of the clone carrying this TCR beta chain. The data were taken from a study of blood T cell repertoires in COVID-19. The germline V and J ends were trimmed by 1 base and 5 bases, with 23 bases remaining between them. The CDR3 has 19 amino acids. Looked up from germline, CDR1 is SGHTA and CDR2 is FQGTGA. TCRdb keeps only in-frame clones here, not all; method: immunoSEQ multiplex PCR. The repertoire holds 150,000 to 200,000 clones, with approximately 80% as singletons. Sequencing was done on a sample of peripheral blood. This TCR derives from a woman in her 40s with COVID-19, enrolled during active disease. The chain has TRBV7-3 and TRBJ2-2, with D perhaps TRBD2 (6 bases). CDR3 in DNA: TGTGCCAGCAGCTTAAGGGGAGGTGGGGTGCTAGCTGGGACCGGGGAGCTGTTTTTT. It codes for CASSLRGGGVLAGTGELFF.